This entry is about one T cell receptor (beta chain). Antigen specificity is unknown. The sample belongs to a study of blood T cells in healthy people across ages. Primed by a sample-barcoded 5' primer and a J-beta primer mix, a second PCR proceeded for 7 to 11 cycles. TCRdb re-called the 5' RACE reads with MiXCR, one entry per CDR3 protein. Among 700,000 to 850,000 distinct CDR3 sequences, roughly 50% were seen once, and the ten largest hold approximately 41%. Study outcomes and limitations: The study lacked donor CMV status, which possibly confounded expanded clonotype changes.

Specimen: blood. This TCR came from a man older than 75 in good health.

CDR3 DNA: TGTGCCAGCAGTTATGTTGGGGTCGGGAATGAGCAGTACTTC. This translates into CASSYVGVGNEQYF. The chain has TRBV6-5 and TRBJ2-5, with D tentatively TRBD2 (5 bases). Germline CDR1 MNHEY, CDR2 SVGAGI. Trimming removed 3 bases from V and 11 bases from J, with 19 bases in between. The CDR3 is 14 residues long.